This T cell receptor beta chain is drawn from a study of blood T cell repertoires in COVID-19. Study context: COVID-19 samples, acute and convalescent, were from the United States, Italy and Spain. T cells, B-cell-depleted T cells, or PBMCs supplied cDNA or gDNA.

This table comes from immunoSEQ multiplex PCR, and its TCRdb copy is limited to in-frame clones, with some not included. The repertoire holds roughly 200,000 clones, with roughly three quarters as singletons. The CDR3 is 15 amino acids. V lost 2 bases, J lost 6 bases, and 7 bases stayed unmatched. Germline V gene lookup returns CDR1 SEHNR and CDR2 FQNEAQ (reference sequence). The chain employs TRBV7-9 and TRBJ2-1; 7 positions agree with TRBD2. This receptor was taken from a woman in her 50s with active or convalescent COVID-19. Sequenced material: peripheral blood. CDR3 protein: CASSLTAGVGNEQFF. As DNA, the CDR3 is TGTGCCAGCAGCTTAACGGCGGGGGTCGGCAATGAGCAGTTCTTC.